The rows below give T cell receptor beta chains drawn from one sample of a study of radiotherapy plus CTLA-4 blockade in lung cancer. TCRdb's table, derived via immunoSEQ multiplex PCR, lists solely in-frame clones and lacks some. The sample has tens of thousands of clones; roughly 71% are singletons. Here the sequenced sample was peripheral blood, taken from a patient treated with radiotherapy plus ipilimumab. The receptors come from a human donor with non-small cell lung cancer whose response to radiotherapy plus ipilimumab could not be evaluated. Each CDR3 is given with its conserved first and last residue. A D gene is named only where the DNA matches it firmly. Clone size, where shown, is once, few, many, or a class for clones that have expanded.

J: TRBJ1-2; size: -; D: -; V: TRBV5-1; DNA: TGCGCCAGCAGCTCCGCAGGCCCGGATGGCTACACCTTC; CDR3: CASSSAGPDGYTF
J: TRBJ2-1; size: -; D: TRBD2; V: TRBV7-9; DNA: TGTGCCAGCAGCTTAGTGCCTAGCGGAGGTTCCCTGTGGTACAATGAGCAGTTCTTC; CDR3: CASSLVPSGGSLWYNEQFF
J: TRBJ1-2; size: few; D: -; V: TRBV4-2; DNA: TGTGCCAGCAGCTCCCGACGGGAGCGGGGCTACACCTTC; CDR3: CASSSRRERGYTF
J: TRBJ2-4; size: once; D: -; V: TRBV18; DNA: TGTGCCAGCTCACCCGGGGGTGACTCGGACATTCAGTACTTC; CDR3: CASSPGGDSDIQYF
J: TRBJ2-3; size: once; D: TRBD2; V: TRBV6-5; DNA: TGTGCCAGCAGAGCCGGACTAGCGGGCACAGATACGCAGTATTTT; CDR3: CASRAGLAGTDTQYF
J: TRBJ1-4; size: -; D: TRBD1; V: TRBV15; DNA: TGTGCCACCAGCAGGGGGACAGAGAATGAAAAACTGTTTTTT; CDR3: CATSRGTENEKLFF
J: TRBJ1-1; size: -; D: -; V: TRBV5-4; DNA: TGTGCCAGCAGCTTGTCACAAGAGAACACTGAAGCTTTCTTT; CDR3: CASSLSQENTEAFF
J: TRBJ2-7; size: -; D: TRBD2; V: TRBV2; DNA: TGTGCCAGCAGTGATGGATGGGCTAGCGGGAGGGCCTCCTACGAGCAGTACTTC; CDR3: CASSDGWASGRASYEQYF
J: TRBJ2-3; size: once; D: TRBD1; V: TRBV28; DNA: TGTGCCAGCAGTAGACAGGGGCCCACAGATACGCAGTATTTT; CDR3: CASSRQGPTDTQYF
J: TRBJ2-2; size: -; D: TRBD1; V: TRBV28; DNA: TGTGCCAGCAGTTCTCGGACAGGCCTAACCGGGGAGCTGTTTTTT; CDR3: CASSSRTGLTGELFF
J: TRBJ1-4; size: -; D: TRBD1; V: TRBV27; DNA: TGTGCCACCGGGACAGGGCTTGAAAAACTGTTTTTT; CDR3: CATGTGLEKLFF
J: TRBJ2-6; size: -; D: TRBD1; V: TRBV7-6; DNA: TGTGCCAGCAGCTTACGACAGGGTGGGGTTGGGGCCAACGTCCTGACTTTC; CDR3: CASSLRQGGVGANVLTF
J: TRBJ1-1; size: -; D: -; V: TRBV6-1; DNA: TGTGCCAGCAAGTCGGGGCAGCGGGCTGAAGCTTTCTTT; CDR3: CASKSGQRAEAFF
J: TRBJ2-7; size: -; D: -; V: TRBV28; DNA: TGTGCCAGCAGTTATCAGGGGCGTTGGGAGCAGTACTTC; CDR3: CASSYQGRWEQYF
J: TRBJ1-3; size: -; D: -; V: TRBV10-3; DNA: TGTGCCATCAGTGAGTCAGGAAACAGGGAGGGAAACACCATATATTTT; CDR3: CAISESGNREGNTIYF
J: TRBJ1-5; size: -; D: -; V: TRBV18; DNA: TGTGCCAGCTCACCCGGGCCGGGGAATATAGGCAATCAGCCCCAGCATTTT; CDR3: CASSPGPGNIGNQPQHF
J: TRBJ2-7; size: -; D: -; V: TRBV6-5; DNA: TGTGCCAGCAGTTACTCGGAAGCGGCTTCCTACGAGCAGTACTTC; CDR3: CASSYSEAASYEQYF
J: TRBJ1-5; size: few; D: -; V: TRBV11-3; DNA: TGTGCCAGCAGCTTAGTACAGGATCAGCCCCAGCATTTT; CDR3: CASSLVQDQPQHF
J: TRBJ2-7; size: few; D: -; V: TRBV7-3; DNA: TGTGCCAGCAGCCCACAAGATTTCTACGAGCAGTACTTC; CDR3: CASSPQDFYEQYF
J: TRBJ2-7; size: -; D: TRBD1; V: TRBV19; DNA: TGTGCCAGTACTCTGATACCCCCGGGACAGGGTTTCGAGCAGTACTTC; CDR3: CASTLIPPGQGFEQYF
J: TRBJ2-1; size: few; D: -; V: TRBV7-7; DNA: TGTGCTAGCAGCCCGAGAGGGTTCTCCTACAATGAGCAGTTCTTC; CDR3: CASSPRGFSYNEQFF
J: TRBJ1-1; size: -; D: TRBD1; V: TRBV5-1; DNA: TGCGCCAGCAGCTTGGTTACAGGGGGCTACACTGAAGCTTTCTTT; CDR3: CASSLVTGGYTEAFF
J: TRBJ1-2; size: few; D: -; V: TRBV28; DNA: TGTGCCAGCAGTTCCCCGCGGAGGGGCTACACCTTC; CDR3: CASSSPRRGYTF
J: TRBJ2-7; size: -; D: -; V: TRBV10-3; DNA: TGTGCCACCGCAGCGGGCCTAACCTACGAGCAGTACTTC; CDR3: CATAAGLTYEQYF
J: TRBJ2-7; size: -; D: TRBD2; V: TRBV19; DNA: TGTGCCAGTAGTCGACGACCCTCTGGACTAGCGGGAGTTCGCGAGCAGTACTTC; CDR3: CASSRRPSGLAGVREQYF
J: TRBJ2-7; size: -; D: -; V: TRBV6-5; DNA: TGTGCCAGCAGTTTCGAGCGGTCCCGCTCCTACGAGCAGTACTTC; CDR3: CASSFERSRSYEQYF
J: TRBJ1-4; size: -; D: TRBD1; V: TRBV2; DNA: TGTGCCAGCAGTCAGAACCTCAGACAGGGCTTGGAAAAACTGTTTTTT; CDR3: CASSQNLRQGLEKLFF
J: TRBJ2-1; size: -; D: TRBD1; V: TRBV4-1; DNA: TGCGCCAGCAGTCGTGACAGGGTCAATGAGCAGTTCTTC; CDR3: CASSRDRVNEQFF
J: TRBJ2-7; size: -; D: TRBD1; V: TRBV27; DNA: TGTGCCAGCAGCGGGACAGCCTACGAGCAGTACTTC; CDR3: CASSGTAYEQYF